The TCR beta chain described here comes from a study of T cell responses to AZD1222 COVID-19 vaccine. TCRdb's copy holds only in-frame clones and misses some; the assay was immunoSEQ multiplex PCR. Of 110,000 or so clones listed, 82% were seen once; the top ten hold more than 4.5%. V lost 6 bases and J 1 base, leaving 15 bases between the germline ends. This CDR3 spans 15 amino acids. Germline V gene data show CDR1 as MNHEY and CDR2 as SVGAGI. Study-level results: When two AZD1222 doses had been given, Spike-specific TCR breadth and depth rose.

In the case of this clone: Its antigen is currently unknown.

This TCR was sampled from an adult in good health. This chain joins TRBV6-5 and TRBJ1-2; possible D gene TRBD1, 5 bases. The specimen was peripheral blood, collected on day 0 of AZD1222 vaccination. The CDR3: CASRMDNRDNYGYTF. The CDR3 DNA reads TGTGCCAGCAGAATGGACAACCGTGATAACTATGGCTACACCTTC.